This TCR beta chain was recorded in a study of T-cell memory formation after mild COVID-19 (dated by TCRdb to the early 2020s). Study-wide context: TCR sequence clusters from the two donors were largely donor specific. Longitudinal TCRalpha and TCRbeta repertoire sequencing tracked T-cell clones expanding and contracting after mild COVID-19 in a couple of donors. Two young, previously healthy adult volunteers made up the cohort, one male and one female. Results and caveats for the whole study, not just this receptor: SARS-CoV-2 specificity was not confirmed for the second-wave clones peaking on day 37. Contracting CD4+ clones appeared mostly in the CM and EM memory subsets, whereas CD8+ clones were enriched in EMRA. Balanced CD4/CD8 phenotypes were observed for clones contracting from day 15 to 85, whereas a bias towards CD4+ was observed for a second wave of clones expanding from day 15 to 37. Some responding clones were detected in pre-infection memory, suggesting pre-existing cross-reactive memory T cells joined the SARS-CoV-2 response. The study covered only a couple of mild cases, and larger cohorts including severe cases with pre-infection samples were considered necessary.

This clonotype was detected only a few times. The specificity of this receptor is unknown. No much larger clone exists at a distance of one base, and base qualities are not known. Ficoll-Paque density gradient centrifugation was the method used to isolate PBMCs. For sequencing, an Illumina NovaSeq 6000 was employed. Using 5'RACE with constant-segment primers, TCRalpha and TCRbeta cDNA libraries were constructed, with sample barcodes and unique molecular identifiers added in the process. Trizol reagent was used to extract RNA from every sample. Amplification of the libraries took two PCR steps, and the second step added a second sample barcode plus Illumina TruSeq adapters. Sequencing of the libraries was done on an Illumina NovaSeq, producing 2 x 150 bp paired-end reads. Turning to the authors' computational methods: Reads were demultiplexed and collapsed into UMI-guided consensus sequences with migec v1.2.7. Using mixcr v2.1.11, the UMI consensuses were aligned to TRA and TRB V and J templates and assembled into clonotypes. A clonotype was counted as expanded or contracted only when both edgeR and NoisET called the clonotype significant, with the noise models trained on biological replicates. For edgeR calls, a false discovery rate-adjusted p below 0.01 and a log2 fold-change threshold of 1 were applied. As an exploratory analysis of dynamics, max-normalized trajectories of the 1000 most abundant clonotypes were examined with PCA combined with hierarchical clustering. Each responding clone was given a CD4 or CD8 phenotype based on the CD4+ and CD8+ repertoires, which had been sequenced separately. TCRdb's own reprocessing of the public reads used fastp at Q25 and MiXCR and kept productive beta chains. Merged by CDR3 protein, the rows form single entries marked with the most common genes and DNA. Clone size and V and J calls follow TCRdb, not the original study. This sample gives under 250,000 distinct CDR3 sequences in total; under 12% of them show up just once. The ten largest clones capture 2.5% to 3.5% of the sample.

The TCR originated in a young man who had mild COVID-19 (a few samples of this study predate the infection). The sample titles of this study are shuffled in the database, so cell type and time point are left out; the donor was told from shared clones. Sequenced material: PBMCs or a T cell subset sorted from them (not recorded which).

The DNA sequence is as follows: TGCGCCAGCAGCCAAGGTACGCGAACTAGCGGCTACGAGCAGTACTTC. This translates into CASSQGTRTSGYEQYF. This receptor chain uses TRBV4-3 and TRBJ2-7; the junction holds 8 bases that match TRBD2. CDR1 and CDR2, looked up from the germline V gene, are LGHNA and YSLEER. Taken from cysteine to phenylalanine, the CDR3 has 16 residues. Here the CDR3 DNA is all that survives: 48 bases in frame from base 1. The junction shows trimming of 1 base on V and 3 bases on J, and the gene matches do not reach 8 bases of it.